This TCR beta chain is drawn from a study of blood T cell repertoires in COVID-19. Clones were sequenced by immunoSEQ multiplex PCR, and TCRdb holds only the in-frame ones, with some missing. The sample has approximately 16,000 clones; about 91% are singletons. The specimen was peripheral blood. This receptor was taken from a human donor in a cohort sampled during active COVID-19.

The CDR3 DNA reads as TGTGCCAGCAGACAGTTCTCTGGGGCCAACGTCCTGACTTTC. Its translation is CASRQFSGANVLTF. V gene TRBV28 combines with J gene TRBJ2-6, with no clear D. The CDR3 is 14 amino acids. Germline V gives CDR1 MDHEN, CDR2 SYDVKM. Trimming took 6 bases from V and 0 from J, leaving 6 bases between them.